This T cell receptor beta chain was documented in a study of blood T cell repertoires in COVID-19. Per the original data handling: Amplification with reference gene primers provided the estimates of nucleated cell counts. Clones were read by immunoSEQ multiplex PCR, and TCRdb kept only the in-frame ones, dropping some. V and J calls and clone size are as listed in that table; D and trimming were resolved from the DNA. The sample lists over 150,000 clones; about 83% were seen once. The junction had 0 bases not matched to a gene; V was cut back by 3 bases and J by 4 bases. The CDR3 length is 14 residues. Germline V CDR1 and CDR2: SNHLY, FYNNEI. Patients from Seattle were sampled longitudinally, starting during active infection.

The sequencing input was peripheral blood. The chain has TRBV2 and TRBJ1-6; 7 bases align to TRBD1. This receptor was identified in a woman between 65 and 79 years old with COVID-19, enrolled during active disease. The CDR3, as DNA: TGTGCCAGCAGTGAGGGACAGTATAATTCACCCCTCCACTTT. Protein sequence: CASSEGQYNSPLHF. Full variable domain (remainder filled in from reference TRBV2 and TRBJ1-6): EPEVTQTPSHQVTQMGQEVILRCVPISNHLYFYWYRQILGQKVEFLVSFYNNEISEKSEIFDDQFSVERPDGSNFTLKIRSTKLEDSAMYFCASSEGQYNSPLHFGNGTRLTVT.